This T cell receptor (beta chain) was profiled in a study of cytomegalovirus exposure and HLA in healthy donors. Study context: There were 100 million to 120 million unique TCR beta sequences, drawn from some 180 million T cells, in an earlier analysis.

The J segment lost 10 bases and the V segment lost 6 bases, leaving 7 bases of the junction unmatched. Germline values: CDR1 SGHRS, CDR2 YFSETQ. The CDR3 runs 14 residues. PCR primers comprised 60 Vbeta and 13 Jbeta primers. This table comes from immunoSEQ multiplex PCR, and its TCRdb copy is limited to in-frame clones, with some not included. The profile covers about 180,000 clones, with 80% appearing a single time and around 6% taken by the ten largest. Unrecorded immune exposures were likely, despite nominal health at sampling. Worth noting for this clone: Its antigen is as yet unknown.

The study's findings and limits: An ancestry cluster, one associated with Asian ancestry, reportedly showed fewer N-insertions than the 666-donor mean in a later analysis. Through in vitro validation, a few CMV-associated chains were shown to be specific for CMV antigens.

This clonotype was sampled from a man aged 40-55 years in good health and CMV-seronegative. The material sequenced was PBMCs. The chain is built from TRBV5-1 and TRBJ1-6, with 10 bases lining up with TRBD1. CDR3 in amino acids: CASNTGTGDSPLHF. CDR3 coding DNA: TGCGCCAGCAACACCGGGACAGGGGACTCACCCCTCCACTTT.